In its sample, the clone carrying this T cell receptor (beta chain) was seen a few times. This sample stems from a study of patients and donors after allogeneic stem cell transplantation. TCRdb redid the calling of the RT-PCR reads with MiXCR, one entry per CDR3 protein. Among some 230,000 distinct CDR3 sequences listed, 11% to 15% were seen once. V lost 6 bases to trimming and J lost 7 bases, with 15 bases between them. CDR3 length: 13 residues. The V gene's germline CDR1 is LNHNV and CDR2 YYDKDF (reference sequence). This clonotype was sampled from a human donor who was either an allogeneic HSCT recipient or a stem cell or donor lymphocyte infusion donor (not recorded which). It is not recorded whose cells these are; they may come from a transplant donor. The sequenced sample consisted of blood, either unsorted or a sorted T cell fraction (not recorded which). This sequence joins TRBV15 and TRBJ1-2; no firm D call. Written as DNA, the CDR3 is TGTGCCACCAGGGGGTCCGAACTCTTTGGCTACACCTTC. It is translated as CATRGSELFGYTF.